This is a list of T cell receptor beta chains from one sample in a study of blood T cells in healthy people across ages. TCRdb reanalysed the 5' RACE reads using MiXCR and keeps one entry per CDR3 protein. The repertoire holds 790,000 or so distinct CDR3 sequences, with more than 55% as singletons. The specimen sequenced was blood. These receptors were collected from a man aged 40-49 years in good health. Each CDR3 is given with its conserved first and last residue. The D gene is left open where the match is weak. Size is omitted from some rows. Given values are once, few, many or a class for expanded clones.

V,J,D,size,length,DNA,CDR3
TRBV29-1,TRBJ1-1,.,few,13,TGCAGCGTTGGGTCCCAGGGAGGAACTGAAGCTTTCTTT,CSVGSQGGTEAFF
TRBV5-1,TRBJ2-7,.,.,13,TGCGCCAGCAGCTTTGGGACCAATTACGAGCAGTACTTC,CASSFGTNYEQYF
TRBV5-1,TRBJ2-1,.,.,12,TGCGCCAGCAGCTTGTCATGGAATGAGCAGTTCTTC,CASSLSWNEQFF
TRBV7-3,TRBJ2-3,TRBD2,.,17,TGTGCCAGCAGCCCGTCGACTAGCGGGGGGGCGAAAGATACGCAGTATTTT,CASSPSTSGGAKDTQYF
TRBV5-5,TRBJ1-2,TRBD1,.,14,TGTGCCAGCAACCTACCGGGACAGGCCTATGGCTACACCTTC,CASNLPGQAYGYTF
TRBV25-1,TRBJ2-3,.,.,16,TGTGCCAGCAGTGAGGCCGGGCTGGTGAGCACAGATACGCAGTATTTT,CASSEAGLVSTDTQYF
TRBV14,TRBJ1-1,TRBD1,few,15,TGTGCCAGCAGCCAAAGGACAGGAATGAACACTGAAGCTTTCTTT,CASSQRTGMNTEAFF
TRBV11-2,TRBJ1-4,.,few,16,TGTGCCAGCAGCCCTTCACAGGGTCACTCGGGTGAAAAACTGTTTTTT,CASSPSQGHSGEKLFF
TRBV20-1,TRBJ2-1,.,.,12,TGCAGTGCTCCAACTGTTAGCGGAGCCCCGTTCTTC,CSAPTVSGAPFF
TRBV7-3,TRBJ2-1,TRBD2,few,12,TGTGCCAGCAGCTCCCTCGCGGGGGGTCGGTTCTTC,CASSSLAGGRFF
TRBV20-1,TRBJ2-1,TRBD2,.,15,TGCAGTGCTTATGCGGGCGAGCGGGGGTACAATGAGCAGTTCTTC,CSAYAGERGYNEQFF
TRBV4-3,TRBJ2-1,.,.,13,TGCGCCAGCAGCCAAATCGGACAAGGTGAGCAGTTCTTC,CASSQIGQGEQFF
TRBV7-9,TRBJ2-3,.,few,13,TGTGCCAGCAGCAACGGGGGTCTGAATACGCAGTATTTT,CASSNGGLNTQYF
TRBV27,TRBJ2-5,TRBD2,few,14,TGTGCCAGCAGTTTTAGCGGGAGGGTTGAGACCCAGTACTTC,CASSFSGRVETQYF
TRBV20-1,TRBJ2-3,.,.,14,TGCAGTGCTCTAACCCAACTGATCCCAGGTACGCAGTATTTT,CSALTQLIPGTQYF
TRBV5-8,TRBJ1-5,TRBD1,.,17,TGTGCCAGCAGCTGGGAGGGCTGGACAGGGGTGTTTAAGCCCCAGCATTTT,CASSWEGWTGVFKPQHF
TRBV6-5,TRBJ2-7,.,.,12,TGTGCCAGCAGTCCCGGTGTAACCGAGCAGTACTTC,CASSPGVTEQYF
TRBV12-3/TRBV12-4,TRBJ2-3,.,.,14,TGTGCCAGCAGTTTCGCTCAACTCACAGATACGCAGTATTTT,CASSFAQLTDTQYF
TRBV6-5,TRBJ1-4,TRBD1,.,15,TGTGCCAGCAGTTATTCCGGGACAGGGGATGAAAAACTGTTTTTT,CASSYSGTGDEKLFF
TRBV7-2,TRBJ2-7,.,.,15,TGTGCCAGCAGCTTAATGGGAAACCCAACCTACGAGCAGTACTTC,CASSLMGNPTYEQYF
TRBV27,TRBJ2-4,.,few,14,TGTGCCAGCAGTACTTACCGGGACGGTAGCATTCAGTACTTC,CASSTYRDGSIQYF
TRBV27,TRBJ2-3,TRBD2,.,16,TGTGCCAGCAGTCTTAGACTAGCGGGGATTCCAGATACGCAGTATTTT,CASSLRLAGIPDTQYF
TRBV28,TRBJ2-7,TRBD1,.,17,TGTGCCAGCAGTCCTATAGCCCAGGACAGGGGGAGAAACAGTCAGTACTTC,CASSPIAQDRGRNSQYF
TRBV11-3,TRBJ2-7,.,.,13,TGTGCCAGCAGCCCACAAGGGAGATACGAGCAGTACTTC,CASSPQGRYEQYF
TRBV20-1,TRBJ2-3,TRBD2,.,15,TGCAGTGCTAGAGATAGGAGCGGGGTTCCTGATACGCAGTATTTT,CSARDRSGVPDTQYF
TRBV20-1,TRBJ1-5,TRBD1,.,18,TGCAGTGCTCGGACAGGTTTTCCTAGTCCCTTCAGCAATCAGCCCCAGCATTTT,CSARTGFPSPFSNQPQHF